Sequencing of this TCR beta chain was carried out in a study of shared clonotypes between healthy human individuals. Unsorted material relied on approximately 100 million PBMCs as the source of genomic DNA. Researchers ran the assay at a deep level. On ten immunoSEQ deep assay plates, unsorted PBMC DNA was sequenced. Here immunoSEQ multiplex PCR was the method, and the copy in TCRdb shows in-frame clones only, minus some. The repertoire holds nearly 500,000 clones, with about 82% as singletons. CDR3 length: 14 residues. Germline-derived CDR1 and CDR2 are ENHRY and SYGVKD. The junction had 6 bases not matched to a gene; V was cut back by 2 bases and J by 8 bases.

Sequenced: PBMCs. This chain connects TRBV10-3 to TRBJ2-1; the match to TRBD2 covers 7 bases. This sequence originates from a woman aged 40 to 50 in good health. Some clones in this sample may be carry-over from other donors' samples. The CDR3 DNA reads TGTGCCATCAGTGAGGGGCGGGAGCGCCATGAGCAGTTCTTC. Translated, it gives CAISEGRERHEQFF.